This T cell receptor (beta chain) was captured in a study of blood T cells in healthy people across ages. Study observations and caveats: Older age went with lower TCR beta diversity per million T cells, in a roughly linear way. Fewer expanded clones and more diversity marked long-lived versus aged donors.

Note on this clonotype: Its antigen is undetermined.

Primed by a sample-barcoded 5' primer and a J-beta primer mix, a second PCR proceeded for 7 to 11 cycles. TCRdb reprocessed the 5' RACE reads with MiXCR, giving one entry per CDR3 protein. The sample has 650,000 to 800,000 distinct CDR3 sequences, 44% seen once; the top ten hold roughly a fifth. This CDR3 is built from 17 residues. The germline V gene has CDR1 MNHEY and CDR2 SMNVEV (reference sequence). V was pared by 6 bases and J by 5 bases, with 26 bases between. Healthy individuals of Caucasian origin from Russia, aged about 6 to 95, served as donors. Researchers isolated at least 6.5 million PBMCs per sample.

This TCR was sampled from a man aged 55 to 70 in good health. The J gene is TRBJ2-7, the V gene TRBV27; no clear D. Sequencing used blood. The CDR3 spells CASSSKISGHRSDEQYF. The CDR3 nucleotides are TGTGCCAGCAGCAGCAAAATCTCCGGGCACAGATCAGACGAGCAGTACTTC.